The clone carrying this T cell receptor beta chain was observed at least ten times. This sample's time point: newly diagnosed GD, antithyroid drugs for less than 3 months. PBMC-derived RNA was used for the TCR library. The ends were cut back, 5 bases at V and 5 bases at J, with 13 bases in the middle. CDR1 LNHDA and CDR2 SQIVND come from the germline V gene (reference sequence). The CDR3 runs 14 residues. The data are from a study of regulatory T cells in long-lasting Graves disease. Combining iRepertoire HTBI primers with Arm-PCR of CDR3 regions, the authors built TCR beta libraries. TCRdb redid the calling of the multiplex PCR reads with MiXCR, one entry per CDR3 protein. The repertoire holds around 500,000 distinct CDR3 sequences, with about 12% as singletons. These data were likewise used in another study, on T cells in Graves' hyperthyroidism and ophthalmopathy.

This chain uses TRBV19 with TRBJ1-5; D uncertain. The source is a woman in her 30s with Graves disease. The sequences come from peripheral blood mononuclear cells (PBMCs), collected at new diagnosis, from a patient treated with antithyroid drugs. The CDR3 protein is CASSETSLHQPQHF. Written as DNA, the CDR3 is TGTGCCAGTAGTGAGACGTCCCTCCATCAGCCCCAGCATTTT.